One and the same sample provided the 8 T cell receptor beta chains below, sequenced in a study of T cell changes during pregnancy in multiple sclerosis. Some clones are missing from TCRdb's copy, which holds only in-frame ones; the method was immunoSEQ multiplex PCR. The sample yields tens of thousands of clones, approximately 90% seen once. The source material was peripheral blood, sampled in the first trimester of pregnancy. The origin of the receptors is a female donor in good health, enrolled as a control in a pregnancy study.

V usage is TRBV5-4 and J usage is TRBJ2-5; tentatively, D is TRBD2 (7 bases). Trimming left V 1 base short and J 2 bases short, with 12 bases between. The CDR3 has 15 residues. The germline V gene has CDR1 SGHNT and CDR2 YYREEE (reference sequence). CDR3 sequence: CASSLRRGGQETQYF. CDR3 nucleotides: TGTGCCAGCAGCTTGAGAAGGGGGGGACAAGAGACCCAGTACTTC.

The genes are TRBV30 and TRBJ2-5, with TRBD1 identical over 9 bases. The germline V gene encodes CDR1 GTSNPN and CDR2 SVGIG (reference sequence). The CDR3 extends over 14 amino acids. V dropped 5 bases and J dropped 5; count of bases not matched to a gene: 9. CDR3 loop: CAWSLTGQGETQYF. The CDR3 DNA follows: TGTGCCTGGTCTCTCACCGGACAGGGGGAGACCCAGTACTTC.

This chain uses TRBV7-3 with TRBJ2-1; D is undetermined. This CDR3 comprises 13 residues. Germline-derived CDR1 and CDR2 are SGHTA and FQGTGA. The V end was cut by 1 base, the J end by 6 bases, with 7 bases between. The CDR3 DNA follows: TGTGCCAGCAGCTTAATTTCCGGCAATGAGCAGTTCTTC. This encodes CASSLISGNEQFF.

In DNA form, the CDR3 reads TGTGCCAGCCGGAACCAGGGGGGCAATCAGCCCCAGCATTTT. Its translation is CASRNQGGNQPQHF. The V call is TRBV27, the J call TRBJ1-5, with TRBD1 matching over 7 bases. The germline V gene encodes CDR1 MNHEY and CDR2 SMNVEV (reference sequence). The CDR3 sequence is 14 residues long. The J segment lost 2 bases and the V segment lost 8 bases, leaving 6 bases of the junction unmatched.

The chain employs TRBV5-1 and TRBJ1-1; D remains ambiguous. The germline V gene encodes CDR1 SGHRS and CDR2 YFSETQ. The CDR3 runs to 14 residues. V shed 4 bases and J shed 4 bases, with 14 bases lying between them. The CDR3 DNA follows: TGCGCCAGCAGCCCCACCACGGTTGGCACTGAAGCTTTCTTT. It codes for CASSPTTVGTEAFF.

This chain joins TRBV9 and TRBJ1-5; unclear D gene. CDR3 length: 13 amino acids. Germline CDR1 reads SGDLS; CDR2 reads YYNGEE. The ends were cut back, 0 bases at V and 8 bases at J, with 9 bases in the middle. For the CDR3, the DNA is TGTGCCAGCAGCGTAGCCGGGGAAGAGCCCCAGCATTTT. Translating gives CASSVAGEEPQHF.

The genes are TRBV5-1 and TRBJ2-2, with 12 bases lining up with TRBD2. J lost 4 bases, V lost 2 bases, and 9 bases had no gene match. Germline lookup yields CDR1 SGHRS and CDR2 YFSETQ. This CDR3 region has 18 residues. The DNA for the CDR3 is TGCGCCAGCAGCTTCAGGCTAGCGGGGGGGCCTAGCACCGGGGAGCTGTTTTTT. Protein product: CASSFRLAGGPSTGELFF.

This clone was observed a single time. The genes are TRBV2 and TRBJ2-7; tentatively, D is TRBD2 (7 bases). This CDR3 is built from 14 residues. Germline V CDR1 and CDR2: SNHLY, FYNNEI. V lost 7 bases and J lost 0, with 13 bases in between. In nucleotides, the CDR3 is TGTGCCAGCAAAACGGGGGGCAGCTCCTACGAGCAGTACTTC. It yields the protein CASKTGGSSYEQYF.